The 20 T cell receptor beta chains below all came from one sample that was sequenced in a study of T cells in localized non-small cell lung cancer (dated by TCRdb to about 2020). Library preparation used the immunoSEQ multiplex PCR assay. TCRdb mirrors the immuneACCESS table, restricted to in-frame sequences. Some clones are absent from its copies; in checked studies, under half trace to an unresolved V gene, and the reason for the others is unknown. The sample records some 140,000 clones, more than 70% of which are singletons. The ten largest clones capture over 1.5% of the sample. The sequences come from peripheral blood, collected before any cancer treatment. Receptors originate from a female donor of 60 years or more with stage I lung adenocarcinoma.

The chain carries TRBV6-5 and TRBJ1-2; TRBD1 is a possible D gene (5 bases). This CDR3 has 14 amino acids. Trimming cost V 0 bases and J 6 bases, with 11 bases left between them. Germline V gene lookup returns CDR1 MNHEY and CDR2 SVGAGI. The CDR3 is CASSYSTWGDGYTF. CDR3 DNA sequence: TGTGCCAGCAGTTACTCGACCTGGGGGGATGGCTACACCTTC.

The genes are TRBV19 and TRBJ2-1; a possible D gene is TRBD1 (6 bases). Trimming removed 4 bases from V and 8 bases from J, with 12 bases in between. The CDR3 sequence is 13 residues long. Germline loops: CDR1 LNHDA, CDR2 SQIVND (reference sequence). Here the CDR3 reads CASSRSGGDEQFF. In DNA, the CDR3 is TGTGCCAGTAGTAGGTCTGGGGGCGATGAGCAGTTCTTC.

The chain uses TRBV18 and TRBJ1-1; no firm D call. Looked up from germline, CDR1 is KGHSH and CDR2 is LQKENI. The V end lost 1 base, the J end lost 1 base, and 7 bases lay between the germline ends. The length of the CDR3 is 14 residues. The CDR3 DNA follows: TGTGCCAGCTCACCACGGCAGCAGAACACTGAAGCTTTCTTT. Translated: CASSPRQQNTEAFF. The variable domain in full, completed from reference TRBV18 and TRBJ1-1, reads NAGVMQNPRHLVRRRGQEARLRCSPMKGHSHVYWYRQLPEEGLKFMVYLQKENIIDESGMPKERFSAEFPKEGPSILRIQQVVRGDSAAYFCASSPRQQNTEAFFGQGTRLTVV.

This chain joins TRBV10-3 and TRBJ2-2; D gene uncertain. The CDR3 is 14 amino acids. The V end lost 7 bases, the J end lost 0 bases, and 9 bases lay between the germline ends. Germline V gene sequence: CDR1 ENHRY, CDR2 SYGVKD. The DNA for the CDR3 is TGTGCCATCACTTACAGACCGAACACCGGGGAGCTGTTTTTT. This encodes CAITYRPNTGELFF.

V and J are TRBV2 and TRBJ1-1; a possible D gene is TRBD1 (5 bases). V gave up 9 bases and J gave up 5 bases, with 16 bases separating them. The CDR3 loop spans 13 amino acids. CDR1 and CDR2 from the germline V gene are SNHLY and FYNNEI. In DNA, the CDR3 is TGTGCCAGAGGGACCGCCGCCGGGACTGAAGCTTTCTTT. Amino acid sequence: CARGTAAGTEAFF.

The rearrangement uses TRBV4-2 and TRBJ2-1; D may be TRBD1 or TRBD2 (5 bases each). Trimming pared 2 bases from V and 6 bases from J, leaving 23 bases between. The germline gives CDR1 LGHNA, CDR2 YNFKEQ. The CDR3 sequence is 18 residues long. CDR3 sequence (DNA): TGTGCCAGCAGCCAACTCTGGCCGGGACCCTATTTAGGCAATGAGCAGTTCTTC. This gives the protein CASSQLWPGPYLGNEQFF.

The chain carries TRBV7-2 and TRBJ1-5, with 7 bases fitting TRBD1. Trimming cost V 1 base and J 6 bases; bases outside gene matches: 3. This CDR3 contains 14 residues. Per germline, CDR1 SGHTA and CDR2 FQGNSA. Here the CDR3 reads CASSLVQGGQPQHF. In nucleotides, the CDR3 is TGTGCCAGCAGCTTAGTCCAGGGGGGTCAGCCCCAGCATTTT.

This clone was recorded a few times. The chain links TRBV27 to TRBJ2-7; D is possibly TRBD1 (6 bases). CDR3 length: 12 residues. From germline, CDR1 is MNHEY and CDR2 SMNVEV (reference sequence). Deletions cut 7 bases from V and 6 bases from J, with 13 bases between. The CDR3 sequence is CASIPTGTEQYF. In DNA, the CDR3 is TGTGCCAGCATCCCAACAGGGACCGAGCAGTACTTC.

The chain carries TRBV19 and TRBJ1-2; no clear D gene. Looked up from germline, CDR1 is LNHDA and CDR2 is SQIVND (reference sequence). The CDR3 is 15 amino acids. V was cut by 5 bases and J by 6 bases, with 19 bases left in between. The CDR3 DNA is TGTGCCAGTAGTCTTCGGACTGTCGGGTTCAATGGCTACACCTTC. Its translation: CASSLRTVGFNGYTF. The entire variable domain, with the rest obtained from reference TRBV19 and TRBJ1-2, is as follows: DGGITQSPKYLFRKEGQNVTLSCEQNLNHDAMYWYRQDPGQGLRLIYYSQIVNDFQKGDIAEGYSVSREKKESFPLTVTSAQKNPTAFYLCASSLRTVGFNGYTFGSGTRLTVV.

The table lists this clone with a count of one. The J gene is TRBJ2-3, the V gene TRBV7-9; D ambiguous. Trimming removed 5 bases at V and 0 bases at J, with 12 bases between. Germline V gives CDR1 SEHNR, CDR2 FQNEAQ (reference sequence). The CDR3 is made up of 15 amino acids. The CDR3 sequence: CASSRVRASTDTQYF. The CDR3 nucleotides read TGTGCCAGCAGCCGGGTAAGGGCTAGCACAGATACGCAGTATTTT.

CDR3 protein: CASSPSYSGNTIYF. The CDR3 nucleotides read TGTGCCAGCAGTCCCTCCTACTCTGGAAACACCATATATTTT. The J gene is TRBJ1-3, the V gene TRBV6-5; D gene unclear. Trimming took off 5 bases at V and 0 bases at J, with 8 bases between the two ends. CDR3 size: 14 residues. CDR1 and CDR2 (germline): MNHEY, SVGAGI.

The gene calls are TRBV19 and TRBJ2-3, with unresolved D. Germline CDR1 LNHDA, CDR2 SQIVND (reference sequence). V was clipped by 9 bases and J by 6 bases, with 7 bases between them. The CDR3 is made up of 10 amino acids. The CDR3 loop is CASERDTQYF. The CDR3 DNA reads TGTGCCAGCGAGAGGGATACGCAGTATTTT.

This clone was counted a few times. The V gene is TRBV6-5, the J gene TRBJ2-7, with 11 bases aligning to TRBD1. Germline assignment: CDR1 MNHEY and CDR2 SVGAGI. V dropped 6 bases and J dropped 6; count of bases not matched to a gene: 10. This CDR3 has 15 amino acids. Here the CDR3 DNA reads TGTGCCAGCAGCCAAATGGACAGGGGGCTGGGCGAGCAGTACTTC. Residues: CASSQMDRGLGEQYF.

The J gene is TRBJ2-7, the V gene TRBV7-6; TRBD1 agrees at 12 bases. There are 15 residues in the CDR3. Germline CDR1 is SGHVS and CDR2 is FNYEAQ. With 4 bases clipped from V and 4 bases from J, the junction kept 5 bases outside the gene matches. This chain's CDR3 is CASSSRDRGHYEQYF. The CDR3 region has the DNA TGTGCCAGCAGCTCCCGGGACAGGGGGCATTACGAGCAGTACTTC. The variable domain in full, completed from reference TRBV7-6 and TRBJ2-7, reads GAGVSQSPRYKVTKRGQDVALRCDPISGHVSLYWYRQALGQGPEFLTYFNYEAQQDKSGLPNDRFSAERPEGSISTLTIQRTEQRDSAMYRCASSSRDRGHYEQYFGPGTRLTVT.

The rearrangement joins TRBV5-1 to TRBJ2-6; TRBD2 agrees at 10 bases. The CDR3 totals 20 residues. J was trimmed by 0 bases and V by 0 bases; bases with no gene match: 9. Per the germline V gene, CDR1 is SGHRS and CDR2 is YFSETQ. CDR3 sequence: CASSLGLAGDILSGANVLTF. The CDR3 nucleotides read TGCGCCAGCAGCTTGGGGCTAGCGGGAGATATCCTCTCTGGGGCCAACGTCCTGACTTTC.

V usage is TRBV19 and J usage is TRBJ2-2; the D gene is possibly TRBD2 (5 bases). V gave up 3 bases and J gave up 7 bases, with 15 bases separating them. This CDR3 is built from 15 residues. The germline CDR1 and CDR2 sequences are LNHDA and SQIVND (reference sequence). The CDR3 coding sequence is TGTGCCAGTAGTATCAAGAGGGTTGGAAACGGGGAGCTGTTTTTT. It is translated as CASSIKRVGNGELFF.

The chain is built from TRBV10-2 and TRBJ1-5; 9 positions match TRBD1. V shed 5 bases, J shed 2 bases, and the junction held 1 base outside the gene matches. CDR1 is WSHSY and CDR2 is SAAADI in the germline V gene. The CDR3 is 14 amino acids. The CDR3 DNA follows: TGCGCCAGCAGTAGGACAGGGGGCAATCAGCCCCAGCATTTT. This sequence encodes CASSRTGGNQPQHF.

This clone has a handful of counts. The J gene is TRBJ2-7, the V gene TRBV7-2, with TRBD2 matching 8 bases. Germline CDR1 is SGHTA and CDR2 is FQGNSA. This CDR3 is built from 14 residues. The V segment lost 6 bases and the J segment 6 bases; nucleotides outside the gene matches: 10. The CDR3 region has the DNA TGTGCCAGCAGTCGGACGGGAGGGCCTGGCGAGCAGTACTTC. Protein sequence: CASSRTGGPGEQYF.

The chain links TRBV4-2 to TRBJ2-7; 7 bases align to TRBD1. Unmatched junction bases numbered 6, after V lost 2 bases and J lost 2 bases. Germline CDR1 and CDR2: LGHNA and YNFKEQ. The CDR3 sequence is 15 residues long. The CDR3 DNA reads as TGTGCCAGCAGCCAATCGCCCGACAGGGCCTACGAGCAGTACTTC. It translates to CASSQSPDRAYEQYF.

As DNA, the CDR3 is TGTGCCAGCAGGAACAGGGTTAACTATGGCTACACCTTC. Protein product: CASRNRVNYGYTF. V is TRBV6-5 and J is TRBJ1-2; possibly TRBD1 for D (6 bases). Trimming removed 6 bases at V and 1 base at J, with 9 bases between. Germline V lookup: CDR1 MNHEY, CDR2 SVGAGI. CDR3 length: 13 residues.